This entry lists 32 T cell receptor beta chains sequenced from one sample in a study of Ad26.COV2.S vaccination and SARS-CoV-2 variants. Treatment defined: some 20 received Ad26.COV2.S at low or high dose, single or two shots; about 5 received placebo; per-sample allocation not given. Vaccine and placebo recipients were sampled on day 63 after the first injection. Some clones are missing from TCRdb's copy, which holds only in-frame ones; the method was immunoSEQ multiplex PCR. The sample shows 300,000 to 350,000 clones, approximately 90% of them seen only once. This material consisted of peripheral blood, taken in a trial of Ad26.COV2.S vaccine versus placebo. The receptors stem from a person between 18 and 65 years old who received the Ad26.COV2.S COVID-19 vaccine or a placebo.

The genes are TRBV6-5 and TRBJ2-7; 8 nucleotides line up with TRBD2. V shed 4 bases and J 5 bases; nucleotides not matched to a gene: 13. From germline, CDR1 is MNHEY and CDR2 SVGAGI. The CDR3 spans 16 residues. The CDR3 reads CASSSLGGASRDEQYF. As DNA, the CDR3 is TGTGCCAGCAGTTCACTCGGGGGGGCCAGCCGCGACGAGCAGTACTTC.

CDR3 DNA: TGTGCCAGCAGTTTTTCCTTAGCTAACTATGGCTACACCTTC. Amino acid sequence: CASSFSLANYGYTF. The J gene is TRBJ1-2, the V gene TRBV28; D ambiguous. Germline V gene data show CDR1 as MDHEN and CDR2 as SYDVKM. Deletions cut 3 bases from V and 0 bases from J, with 8 bases between. CDR3 length equals 14 residues.

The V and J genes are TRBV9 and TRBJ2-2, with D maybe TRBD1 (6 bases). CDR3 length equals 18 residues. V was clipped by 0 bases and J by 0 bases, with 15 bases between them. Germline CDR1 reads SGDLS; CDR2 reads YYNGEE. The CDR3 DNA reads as TGTGCCAGCAGCGTAGCAGGAAGGGGGACAACGAACACCGGGGAGCTGTTTTTT. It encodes CASSVAGRGTTNTGELFF.

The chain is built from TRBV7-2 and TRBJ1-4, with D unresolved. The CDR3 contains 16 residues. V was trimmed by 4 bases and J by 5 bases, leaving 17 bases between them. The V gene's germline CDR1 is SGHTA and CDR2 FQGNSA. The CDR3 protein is CASSSGDRLRNEKLFF. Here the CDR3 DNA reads TGTGCCAGCAGCTCGGGAGATAGACTCAGGAATGAAAAACTGTTTTTT.

Written as DNA, the CDR3 is TGCGCCAGCAGCCAAGATCTCGGCAGGTCCGGGGCCAACGTCCTGACTTTC. Amino acid sequence: CASSQDLGRSGANVLTF. The chain combines TRBV4-1 with TRBJ2-6; unclear D gene. The CDR3 totals 17 residues. CDR1 is MGHRA and CDR2 is YSYEKL in the germline V gene. The V end lost 0 bases, the J end lost 4 bases, and 13 bases lay between the germline ends.

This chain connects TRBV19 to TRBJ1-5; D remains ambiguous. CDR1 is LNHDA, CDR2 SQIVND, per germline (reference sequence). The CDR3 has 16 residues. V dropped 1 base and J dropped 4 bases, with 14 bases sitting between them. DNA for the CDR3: TGTGCCAGTAGTATAGGAGTGGCAGGCCTAAATCAGCCCCAGCATTTT. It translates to CASSIGVAGLNQPQHF.

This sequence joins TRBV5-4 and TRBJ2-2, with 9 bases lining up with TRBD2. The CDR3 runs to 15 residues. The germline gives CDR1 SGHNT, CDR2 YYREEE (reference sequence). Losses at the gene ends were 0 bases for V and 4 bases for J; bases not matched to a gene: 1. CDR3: CASSLGSGGTGELFF. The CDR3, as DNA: TGTGCCAGCAGCTTGGGTAGCGGGGGCACCGGGGAGCTGTTTTTT.

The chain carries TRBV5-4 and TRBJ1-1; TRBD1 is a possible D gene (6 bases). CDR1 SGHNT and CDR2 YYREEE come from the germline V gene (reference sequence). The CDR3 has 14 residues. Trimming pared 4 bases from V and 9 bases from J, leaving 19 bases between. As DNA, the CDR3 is TGTGCCAGCAGCCTCGCTTACAGGGCAAATAAAGCTTTCTTT. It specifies CASSLAYRANKAFF.

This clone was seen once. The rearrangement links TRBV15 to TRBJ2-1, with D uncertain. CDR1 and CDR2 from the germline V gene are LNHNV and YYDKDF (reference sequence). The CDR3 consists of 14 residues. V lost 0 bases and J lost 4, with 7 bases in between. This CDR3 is CATSRDIGYNEQFF. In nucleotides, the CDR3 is TGTGCCACCAGCAGAGATATTGGATACAATGAGCAGTTCTTC.

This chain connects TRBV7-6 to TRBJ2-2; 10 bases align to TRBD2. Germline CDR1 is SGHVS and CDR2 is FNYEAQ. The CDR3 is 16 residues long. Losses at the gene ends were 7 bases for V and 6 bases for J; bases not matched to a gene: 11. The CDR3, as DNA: TGTGCCAGCACCATTCCCCGACTAGCGGGCGCCGGGGAGCTGTTTTTT. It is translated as CASTIPRLAGAGELFF.

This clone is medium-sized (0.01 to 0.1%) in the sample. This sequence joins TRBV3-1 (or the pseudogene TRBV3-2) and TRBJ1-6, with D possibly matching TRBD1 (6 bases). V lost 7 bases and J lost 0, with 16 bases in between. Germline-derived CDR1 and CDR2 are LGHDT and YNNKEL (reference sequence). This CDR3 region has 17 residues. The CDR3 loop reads CASTGKQGSSYNSPLHF. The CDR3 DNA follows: TGTGCCAGCACCGGAAAACAGGGTAGCTCCTATAATTCACCCCTCCACTTT.

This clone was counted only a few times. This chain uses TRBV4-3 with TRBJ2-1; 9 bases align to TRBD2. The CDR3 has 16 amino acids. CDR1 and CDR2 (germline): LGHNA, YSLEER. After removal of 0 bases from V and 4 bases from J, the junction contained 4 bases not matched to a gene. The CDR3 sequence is CASSQETAGGYNEQFF. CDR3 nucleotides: TGCGCCAGCAGCCAAGAAACAGCGGGGGGATACAATGAGCAGTTCTTC.

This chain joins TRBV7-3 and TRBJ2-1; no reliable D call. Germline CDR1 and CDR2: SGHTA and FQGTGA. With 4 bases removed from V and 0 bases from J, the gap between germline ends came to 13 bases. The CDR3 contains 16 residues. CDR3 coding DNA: TGTGCCAGCAGCTCAACTATGAGGATCTCCTACAATGAGCAGTTCTTC. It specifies CASSSTMRISYNEQFF.

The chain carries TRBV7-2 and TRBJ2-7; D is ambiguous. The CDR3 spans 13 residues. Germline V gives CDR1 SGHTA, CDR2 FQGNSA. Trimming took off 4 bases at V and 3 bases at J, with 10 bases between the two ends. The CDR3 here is CASSSPSIYEQYF. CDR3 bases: TGTGCCAGCAGCTCCCCTAGTATCTACGAGCAGTACTTC.

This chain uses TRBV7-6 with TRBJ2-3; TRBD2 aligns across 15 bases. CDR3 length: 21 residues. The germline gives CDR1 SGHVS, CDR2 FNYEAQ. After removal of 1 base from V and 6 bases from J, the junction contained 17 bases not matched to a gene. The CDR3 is CASSLGESGLAGGVFRDTQYF. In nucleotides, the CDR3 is TGTGCCAGCAGCTTAGGGGAATCCGGACTAGCGGGAGGGGTTTTTAGGGATACGCAGTATTTT.

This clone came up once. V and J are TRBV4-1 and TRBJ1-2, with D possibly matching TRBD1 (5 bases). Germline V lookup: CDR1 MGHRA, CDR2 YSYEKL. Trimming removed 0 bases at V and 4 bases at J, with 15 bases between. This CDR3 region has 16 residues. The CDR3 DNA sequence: TGCGCCAGCAGCCAAGAGGAGACAGCCGGCGCCTATGGCTACACCTTC. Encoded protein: CASSQEETAGAYGYTF.

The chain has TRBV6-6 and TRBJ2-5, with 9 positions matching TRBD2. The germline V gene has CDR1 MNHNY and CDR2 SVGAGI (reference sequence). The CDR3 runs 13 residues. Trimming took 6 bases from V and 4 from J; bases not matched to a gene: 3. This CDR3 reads CASRRGGAETQYF. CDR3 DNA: TGTGCCAGCAGGCGCGGGGGGGCAGAGACCCAGTACTTC.

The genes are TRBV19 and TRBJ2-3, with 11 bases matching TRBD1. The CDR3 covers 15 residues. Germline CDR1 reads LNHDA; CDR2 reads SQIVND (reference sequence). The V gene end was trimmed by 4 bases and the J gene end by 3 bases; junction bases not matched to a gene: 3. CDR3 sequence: CASSTGTGGTDTQYF. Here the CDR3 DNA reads TGTGCCAGTAGTACGGGGACAGGGGGGACAGATACGCAGTATTTT.

Written as DNA, the CDR3 is TGTGCCAGCAGCGTAGGTGGCCAGAGATCCTACGAGCAGTACTTC. Translated: CASSVGGQRSYEQYF. V usage is TRBV9 and J usage is TRBJ2-7, with D uncertain. Trimming left V 0 bases short and J 1 base short, with 11 bases between. This CDR3 has 15 amino acids. CDR1 is SGDLS, CDR2 YYNGEE, per germline.

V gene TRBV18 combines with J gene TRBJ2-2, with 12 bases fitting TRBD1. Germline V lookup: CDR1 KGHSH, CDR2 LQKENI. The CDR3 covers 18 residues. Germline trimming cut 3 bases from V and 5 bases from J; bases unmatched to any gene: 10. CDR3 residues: CASSPQGQGAVKTGELFF. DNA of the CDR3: TGTGCCAGCTCACCTCAGGGACAGGGGGCTGTAAAGACCGGGGAGCTGTTTTTT.

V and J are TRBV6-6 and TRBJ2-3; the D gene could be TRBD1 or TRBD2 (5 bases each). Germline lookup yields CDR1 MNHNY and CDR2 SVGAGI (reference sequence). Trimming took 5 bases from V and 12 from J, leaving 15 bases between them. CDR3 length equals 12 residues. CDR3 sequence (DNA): TGTGCCAGCAGTGCCGGAGGACACCCTCAGTATTTT. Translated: CASSAGGHPQYF.

The CDR3 loop reads CASSPIGTSGTYEQYF. The CDR3 DNA follows: TGTGCCAGCAGCCCGATTGGGACTAGCGGGACATACGAGCAGTACTTC. The chain has TRBV5-6 and TRBJ2-7, with 13 bases that match TRBD2. The V and J ends lost 4 bases and 4 bases, in that order; junction bases with no gene match: 8. Germline CDR1 and CDR2: SGHDT and YYEEEE. There are 16 residues in the CDR3.

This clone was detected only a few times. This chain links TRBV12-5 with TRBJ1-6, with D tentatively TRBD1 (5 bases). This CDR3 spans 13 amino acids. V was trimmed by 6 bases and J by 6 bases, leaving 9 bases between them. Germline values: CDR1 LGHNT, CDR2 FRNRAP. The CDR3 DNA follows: TGTGCTAGTGGGACAGCACTTAATTCACCCCTCCACTTT. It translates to CASGTALNSPLHF.

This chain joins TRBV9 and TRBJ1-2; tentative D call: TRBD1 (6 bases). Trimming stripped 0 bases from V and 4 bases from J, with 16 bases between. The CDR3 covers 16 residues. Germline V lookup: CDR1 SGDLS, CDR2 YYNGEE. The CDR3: CASSVGTVRTPYGYTF. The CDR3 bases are TGTGCCAGCAGCGTAGGGACAGTGAGGACCCCCTATGGCTACACCTTC. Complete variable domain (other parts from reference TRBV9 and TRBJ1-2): DSGVTQTPKHLITATGQRVTLRCSPRSGDLSVYWYQQSLDQGLQFLIQYYNGEERAKGNILERFSAQQFPDLHSELNLSSLELGDSALYFCASSVGTVRTPYGYTFGSGTRLTVV.

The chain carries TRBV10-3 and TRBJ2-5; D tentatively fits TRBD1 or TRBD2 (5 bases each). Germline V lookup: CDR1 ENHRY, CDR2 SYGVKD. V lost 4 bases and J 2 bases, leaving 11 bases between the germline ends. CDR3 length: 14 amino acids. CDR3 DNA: TGTGCCATCAGTGTTCGGGGCCCGCAAGAGACCCAGTACTTC. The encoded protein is CAISVRGPQETQYF.

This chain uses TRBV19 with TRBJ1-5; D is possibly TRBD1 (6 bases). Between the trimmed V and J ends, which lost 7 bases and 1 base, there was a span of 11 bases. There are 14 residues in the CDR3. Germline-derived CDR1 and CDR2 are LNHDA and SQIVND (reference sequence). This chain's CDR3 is CASKTGKSNQPQHF. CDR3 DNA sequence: TGTGCCAGTAAAACAGGGAAGAGCAATCAGCCCCAGCATTTT.

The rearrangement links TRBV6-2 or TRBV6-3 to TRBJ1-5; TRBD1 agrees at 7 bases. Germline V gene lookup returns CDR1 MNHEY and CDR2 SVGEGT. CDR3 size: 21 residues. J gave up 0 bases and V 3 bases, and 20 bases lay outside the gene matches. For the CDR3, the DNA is TGTGCCAGCAGTTATAGTGACAGGGTCTCCTCAAGGAGCGCTAGCAATCAGCCCCAGCATTTT. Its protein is CASSYSDRVSSRSASNQPQHF.

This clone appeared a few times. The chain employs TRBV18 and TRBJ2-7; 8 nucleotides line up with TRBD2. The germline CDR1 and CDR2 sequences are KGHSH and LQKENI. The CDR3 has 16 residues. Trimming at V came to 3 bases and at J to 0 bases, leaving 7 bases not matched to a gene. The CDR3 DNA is TGTGCCAGCTCACCTAACAGCGGGGGTAGCTCCTACGAGCAGTACTTC. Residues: CASSPNSGGSSYEQYF.

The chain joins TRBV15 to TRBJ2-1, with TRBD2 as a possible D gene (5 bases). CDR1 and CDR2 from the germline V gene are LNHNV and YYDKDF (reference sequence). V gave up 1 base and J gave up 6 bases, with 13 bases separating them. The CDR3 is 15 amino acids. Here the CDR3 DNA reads TGTGCCACCAGCAGAGGTCTAGCAGACACCAATGAGCAGTTCTTC. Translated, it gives CATSRGLADTNEQFF.

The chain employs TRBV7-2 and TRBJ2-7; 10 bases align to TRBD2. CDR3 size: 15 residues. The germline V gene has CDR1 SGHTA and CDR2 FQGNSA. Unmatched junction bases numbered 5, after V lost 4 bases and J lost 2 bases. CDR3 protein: CASSSRTSGPYEQYF. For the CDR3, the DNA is TGTGCCAGCAGCTCACGGACTAGCGGTCCCTACGAGCAGTACTTC. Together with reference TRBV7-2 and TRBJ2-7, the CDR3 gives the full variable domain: GAGVSQSPSNKVTEKGKDVELRCDPISGHTALYWYRQSLGQGLEFLIYFQGNSAPDKSGLPSDRFSAERTGGSVSTLTIQRTQQEDSAVYLCASSSRTSGPYEQYFGPGTRLTVT.

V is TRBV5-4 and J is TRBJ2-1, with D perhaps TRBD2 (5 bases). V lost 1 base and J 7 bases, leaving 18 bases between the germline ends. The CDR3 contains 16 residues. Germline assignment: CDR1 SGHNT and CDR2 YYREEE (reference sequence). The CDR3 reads CASSLWETLRRNEQFF. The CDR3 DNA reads TGTGCCAGCAGCTTGTGGGAGACTCTAAGGCGGAATGAGCAGTTCTTC.

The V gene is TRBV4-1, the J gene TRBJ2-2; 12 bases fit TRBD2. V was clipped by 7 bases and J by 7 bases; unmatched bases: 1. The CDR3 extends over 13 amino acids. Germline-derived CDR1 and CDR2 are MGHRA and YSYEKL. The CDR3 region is CASTSGGVGELFF. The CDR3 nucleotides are TGCGCCAGCACTAGCGGGGGGGTCGGGGAGCTGTTTTTT.